The clone carrying this TCR beta chain was seen only once. This sample is part of a study of OX40 agonist ivuxolimab in advanced cancers. Across the whole study: Patient treatment consisted of intravenous ivuxolimab administration every 2 weeks at 0.01 to 10 mg/kg.

The protocol was immunoSEQ multiplex PCR, while the TCRdb copy is restricted to in-frame clones and leaves out a portion. The top ten hold 7.1% of the sample, which has tens of thousands of clones, more than 90% seen once. This CDR3 spans 13 amino acids. Germline V gene lookup returns CDR1 MNHEY and CDR2 SVGAGI. V was shortened by 1 base and J by 5 bases, with 7 bases between the two germline ends. The sequence came from an adult with an advanced solid tumor such as melanoma, head and neck, liver or kidney cancer. The chain combines TRBV6-5 with TRBJ2-3; D is undetermined. The material was CD4+ or CD8+ T cells sorted from blood, obtained in a trial of the OX40 agonist ivuxolimab. DNA of the CDR3: TGTGCCAGCAGTTACTTAGGCGGAGATACGCAGTATTTT. This encodes CASSYLGGDTQYF.